This T cell receptor (beta chain) was identified in a study of shared clonotypes between healthy human individuals. The wider study: Three plates each covered CD4 naive and memory; CD8 naive two, CD8 memory one.

Splitting the CD4+ cells yielded a CD45RA+ naive subset and a CD45RA-negative memory subset. Regarding the study as a whole: Clonotype sharing across donors was expected to vary with sequencing depth.

This clone was observed a handful of times. As yet, its antigen is unknown. About 200 ng DNA, about 33,000 T cell genomes, went into each sorted-subset replicate PCR. Clones were sequenced by immunoSEQ multiplex PCR, and TCRdb holds only the in-frame ones, with some missing. Here the sample spans 950,000 to 1,100,000 clones, approximately 78% being singletons. V lost 3 bases and J 3 bases, leaving 5 bases between the germline ends. Germline loops: CDR1 SGHTS, CDR2 YDEGEE. This CDR3 contains 12 residues. The TCR originated in a young man in good health. Some clones in this sample may be carry-over from other donors' samples. V usage is TRBV5-8 and J usage is TRBJ2-3; D gene uncertain. Sequenced material: memory CD4+ T cells from PBMCs. Regarding subset: CD45RA-negative fraction. The CDR3: CASSSRTDTQYF. DNA of the CDR3: TGTGCCAGCAGCTCTCGGACAGATACGCAGTATTTT.